The next 3 T cell receptor beta chains were all read from a single sample in a study of cytomegalovirus exposure and HLA in healthy donors. Measured with immunoSEQ multiplex PCR; TCRdb has only the in-frame clones, and not every one. The table records about 350,000 clones, around 87% of them present only once. The sample was PBMCs. The receptors were gathered from a woman in her 30s in good health and CMV-seropositive.

The chain uses TRBV7-2 and TRBJ2-3, with D unresolved. Trimming took 1 base from V and 0 from J, leaving 5 bases between them. The germline V gene encodes CDR1 SGHTA and CDR2 FQGNSA. This CDR3 has 14 amino acids. The CDR3 sequence is CASSLGRSTDTQYF. Here the CDR3 DNA reads TGTGCCAGCAGCTTAGGAAGGAGCACAGATACGCAGTATTTT.

This clone appeared a few times. The chain links TRBV5-4 to TRBJ2-7; TRBD2 aligns across 7 bases. CDR1 and CDR2 (germline): SGHNT, YYREEE (reference sequence). Germline trimming cut 1 base from V and 5 bases from J; bases unmatched to any gene: 3. The CDR3 length is 13 residues. The CDR3 region is CASSLRLADEQYF. The CDR3 nucleotides read TGTGCCAGCAGCTTGCGTCTAGCGGACGAGCAGTACTTC. The variable domain in full, completed from reference TRBV5-4 and TRBJ2-7, reads ETGVTQSPTHLIKTRGQQVTLRCSSQSGHNTVSWYQQALGQGPQFIFQYYREEENGRGNFPPRFSGLQFPNYSSELNVNALELDDSALYLCASSLRLADEQYFGPGTRLTVT.

The rearrangement links TRBV6-4 to TRBJ2-1; TRBD2 agrees at 7 bases. The J segment lost 2 bases and the V segment lost 2 bases, leaving 0 bases of the junction unmatched. The CDR3 consists of 14 residues. Germline lookup yields CDR1 MRHNA and CDR2 SNTAGT. The CDR3 nucleotides are TGTGCCAGCAGTGACGGGGGGGCCTACAATGAGCAGTTCTTC. This encodes CASSDGGAYNEQFF.